The 17 T cell receptor beta chains presented below share a single source sample, sequenced in a study of human T cells and chemical hapten exposure. From the RACE reads, TCRdb called clonotypes with MiXCR, one entry per CDR3 protein. This sample has 80,000 to 100,000 distinct CDR3 sequences; roughly 10% occur once, and the top ten carry 3.7%. This sample's time point: patch test 3, about 24 weeks after DPC sensitization. Treatment defined: therapeutic diphenylcyclopropenone sensitization with weekly scalp DPC. The sequences come from whole blood, collected in connection with sensitization to the hapten diphenylcyclopropenone (DPC). These receptors were taken from a woman between 50 and 59 years old with alopecia areata. Some clones in this sample may be carry-over from other donors' samples.

This clonotype was counted ten times or more. This chain connects TRBV5-1 to TRBJ2-5, with TRBD2 matching 7 bases. This CDR3 spans 16 amino acids. Germline assignment: CDR1 SGHRS and CDR2 YFSETQ. The V gene end was trimmed by 4 bases and the J gene end by 2 bases; junction bases not matched to a gene: 11. The CDR3 here is CASSLGREKGQETQYF. Written as DNA, the CDR3 is TGCGCCAGCAGCCTGGGGCGGGAGAAGGGGCAAGAGACCCAGTACTTC.

The chain is built from TRBV24-1 and TRBJ2-1, with a possible D match to TRBD1 (7 bases). CDR1 and CDR2 from the germline V gene are KGHDR and SFDVKD. This CDR3 contains 13 residues. V lost 12 bases and J lost 7, with 18 bases in between. The DNA for the CDR3 is TGTGCCTGCCAGGGGGGAAGAAGAAATGAGCAGTTCTTC. It translates to CACQGGRRNEQFF.

Ten or more counts support this clonotype. The V and J genes are TRBV5-1 and TRBJ1-4; D gene ambiguous. The V gene's germline CDR1 is SGHRS and CDR2 YFSETQ. Trimming took 2 bases from V and 4 from J, leaving 9 bases between them. CDR3 length: 14 amino acids. The CDR3 region has the DNA TGCGCCAGCAGCTTCGGAAGGGATAATGAAAAACTGTTTTTT. It translates to CASSFGRDNEKLFF.

In its sample, this clonotype was seen many times. The CDR3 DNA reads as TGCGCCAGCAGTGAGTCGGAGCTAGCGGGAGGGTTCCAAGAGACCCAGTACTTC. Protein sequence: CASSESELAGGFQETQYF. This chain links TRBV10-2 with TRBJ2-5; 12 positions match TRBD2. J was trimmed by 1 base and V by 0 bases; bases with no gene match: 6. There are 18 residues in the CDR3. Germline lookup yields CDR1 WSHSY and CDR2 SAAADI.

This clonotype was picked up a small number of times. The rearrangement links TRBV12-3 or TRBV12-4 to TRBJ1-5, with a tentative D call TRBD1 (5 bases). V lost 5 bases and J lost 7, with 12 bases in between. This CDR3 is built from 13 residues. This chain's CDR3 is CASSPGHLQPQHF. The DNA for the CDR3 is TGTGCCAGCAGTCCCGGACATTTACAGCCCCAGCATTTT.

The chain has TRBV20-1 and TRBJ2-7; TRBD2 is a possible D gene (5 bases). V lost 3 bases to trimming and J lost 4 bases, with 16 bases between them. Germline values: CDR1 DFQATT, CDR2 SNEGSKA (reference sequence). CDR3 size: 14 residues. The CDR3 here is CSASSGRGLYEQYF. CDR3 nucleotides: TGCAGTGCTAGCAGCGGCCGAGGGCTTTACGAGCAGTACTTC.

The table lists this clonotype with many counts. This chain links TRBV19 with TRBJ2-5, with 7 bases identical to TRBD1. V lost 5 bases and J lost 5; bases outside the gene matches: 8. CDR1 and CDR2 from the germline V gene are LNHDA and SQIVND (reference sequence). The CDR3 is 14 amino acids. The CDR3 loop is CASSGGTATETQYF. The CDR3 DNA reads TGTGCCAGTAGTGGTGGGACAGCGACGGAGACCCAGTACTTC.

This clonotype was counted at least ten times. The junction differs from germline at one of its ends, possibly a read error. The chain combines TRBV9 with TRBJ1-3; 7 nucleotides match TRBD1. The length of the CDR3 is 17 residues. Germline lookup yields CDR1 SGDLS and CDR2 YYNGEE. The CDR3 DNA is TGCGCCAGCAGCCTGACCGGGACAGCCAACTCTGGAAACACCATATATTTT. Translation: CASSLTGTANSGNTIYF.

This clonotype has ten or more counts. V and J are TRBV18 and TRBJ1-6, with D hard to call. Germline V gene lookup returns CDR1 KGHSH and CDR2 LQKENI. The V and J ends lost 3 bases and 10 bases respectively, with 16 bases between them. This CDR3 is built from 15 residues. CDR3 residues: CASSPPGSGNSPLHF. DNA for the CDR3: TGTGCCAGCTCACCGCCGGGGTCGGGGAACTCACCCCTCCACTTT.

This clonotype has at least ten counts. V usage is TRBV7-2 and J usage is TRBJ2-1; 13 nucleotides match TRBD2. Trimming at V came to 6 bases and at J to 6 bases, leaving 8 bases not matched to a gene. Germline V CDR1 and CDR2: SGHTA, FQGNSA. The CDR3 runs to 16 residues. The CDR3 sequence is CASRLLAGGPGNEQFF. As DNA, the CDR3 is TGTGCCAGCAGGCTACTAGCGGGAGGGCCCGGCAATGAGCAGTTCTTC.

The rearrangement joins TRBV25-1 to TRBJ2-7, with D maybe TRBD2 (5 bases). This CDR3 is 17 amino acids long. Germline V gene data show CDR1 as MGHDK and CDR2 as SYGVNS. V was clipped by 3 bases and J by 0 bases, with 18 bases between them. The CDR3 DNA reads as TGTGCCAGCAGTGACCCTCTCGGAGGAAAAAGCTCCTACGAGCAGTACTTC. Translating it yields CASSDPLGGKSSYEQYF.

In this sample, this clonotype turned up many times. The CDR3 loop is CASSSLAGPLHEQFF. In nucleotides, the CDR3 is TGTGCCAGCAGCTCCCTAGCGGGTCCCCTCCATGAGCAGTTCTTC. The V gene is TRBV7-3, the J gene TRBJ2-1; the match to TRBD2 covers 8 bases. This CDR3 is built from 15 residues. Per germline, CDR1 SGHTA and CDR2 FQGTGA. V gave up 4 bases and J gave up 8 bases; unmatched junction bases: 10.

This clonotype was counted only a few times. The chain couples TRBV20-1 to TRBJ2-5; maybe TRBD2 (6 bases). CDR3 length: 14 residues. V gave up 5 bases and J gave up 1 base, with 14 bases separating them. The germline gives CDR1 DFQATT, CDR2 SNEGSKA (reference sequence). In DNA form, the CDR3 reads TGCAGTGCTGGAGCGGGTTCTTCCCAAGAGACCCAGTACTTC. It codes for CSAGAGSSQETQYF.

This clonotype occurred a few times. The chain is built from TRBV6-1 and TRBJ1-5; the D is unclear. CDR3 length: 14 amino acids. Germline-derived CDR1 and CDR2 are MNHNS and SASEGT. Trimming removed 1 base at V and 5 bases at J, with 9 bases between. CDR3 nucleotide sequence: TGTGCCAGCAGTGAAGGGAACCGTGATCAGCCCCAGCATTTT. Its translation is CASSEGNRDQPQHF.

This clonotype was detected ten times or more. The chain uses TRBV5-1 and TRBJ2-5; a possible D gene is TRBD2 (5 bases). The germline V gene has CDR1 SGHRS and CDR2 YFSETQ. The CDR3 contains 14 residues. Trimming left V 0 bases short and J 1 base short, with 7 bases between. CDR3 amino acids: CASSLEAVQETQYF. CDR3 DNA sequence: TGCGCCAGCAGCTTGGAAGCGGTCCAAGAGACCCAGTACTTC.

This chain connects TRBV29-1 to TRBJ2-3; D is ambiguous. Trimming removed 6 bases from V and 7 bases from J, with 17 bases in between. The CDR3 consists of 13 residues. CDR1 and CDR2 from the germline V gene are SQVTM and ANQGSEA. The CDR3 DNA reads TGCAGCGTGCCGGGCCCTGCCCCATATACGCAGTATTTT. Translating gives CSVPGPAPYTQYF.

This clonotype was recorded many times. The chain has TRBV29-1 and TRBJ2-1; 10 bases align to TRBD1. This CDR3 is 13 amino acids long. The germline gives CDR1 SQVTM, CDR2 ANQGSEA. J gave up 5 bases and V 7 bases, and 5 bases lay outside the gene matches. CDR3 nucleotide sequence: TGCAGCGCGGGACAGGGGCCCGACAATGAGCAGTTCTTC. Its protein is CSAGQGPDNEQFF.